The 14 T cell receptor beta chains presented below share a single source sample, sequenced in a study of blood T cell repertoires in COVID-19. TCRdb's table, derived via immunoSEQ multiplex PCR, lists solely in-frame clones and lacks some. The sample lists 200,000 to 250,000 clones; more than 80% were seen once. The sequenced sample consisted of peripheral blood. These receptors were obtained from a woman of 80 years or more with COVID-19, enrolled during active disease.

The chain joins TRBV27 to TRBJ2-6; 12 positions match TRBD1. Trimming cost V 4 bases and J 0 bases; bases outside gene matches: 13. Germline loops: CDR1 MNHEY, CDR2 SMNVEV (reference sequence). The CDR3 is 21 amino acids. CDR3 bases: TGTGCCAGCAGTTACGCGCTAGGGACAGGGGGCTTCAACTCTGGGGCCAACGTCCTGACTTTC. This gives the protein CASSYALGTGGFNSGANVLTF.

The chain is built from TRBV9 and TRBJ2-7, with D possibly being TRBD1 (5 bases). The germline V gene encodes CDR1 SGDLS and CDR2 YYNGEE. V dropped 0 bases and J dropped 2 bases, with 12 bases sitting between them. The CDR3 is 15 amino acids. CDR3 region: CASSVESGLAYEQYF. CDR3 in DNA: TGTGCCAGCAGCGTAGAGTCAGGGTTAGCCTACGAGCAGTACTTC.

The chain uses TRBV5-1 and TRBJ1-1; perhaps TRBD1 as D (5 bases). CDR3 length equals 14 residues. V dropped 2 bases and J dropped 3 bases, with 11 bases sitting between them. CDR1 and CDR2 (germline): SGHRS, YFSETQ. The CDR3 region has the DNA TGCGCCAGCAGCTTCTCGGGGGAGGACACTGAAGCTTTCTTT. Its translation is CASSFSGEDTEAFF.

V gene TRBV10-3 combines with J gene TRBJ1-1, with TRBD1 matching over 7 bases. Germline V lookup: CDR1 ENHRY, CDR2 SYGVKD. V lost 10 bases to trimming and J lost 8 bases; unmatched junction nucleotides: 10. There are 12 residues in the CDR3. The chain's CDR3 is CATSVDRAEAFF. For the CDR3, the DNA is TGTGCCACCTCTGTTGACAGGGCGGAAGCTTTCTTT.

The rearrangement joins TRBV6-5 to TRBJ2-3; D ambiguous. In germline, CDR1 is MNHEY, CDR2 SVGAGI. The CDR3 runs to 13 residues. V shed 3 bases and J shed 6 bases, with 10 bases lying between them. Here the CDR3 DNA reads TGTGCCAGCAGTTATCTCGGGTGGGATACGCAGTATTTT. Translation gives CASSYLGWDTQYF.

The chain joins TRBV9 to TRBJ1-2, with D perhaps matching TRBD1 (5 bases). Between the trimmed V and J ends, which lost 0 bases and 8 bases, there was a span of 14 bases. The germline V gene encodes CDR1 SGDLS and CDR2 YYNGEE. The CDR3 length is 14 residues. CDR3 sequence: CASSVAEGPGGYTF. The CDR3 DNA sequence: TGTGCCAGCAGCGTAGCGGAGGGGCCGGGAGGCTACACCTTC.

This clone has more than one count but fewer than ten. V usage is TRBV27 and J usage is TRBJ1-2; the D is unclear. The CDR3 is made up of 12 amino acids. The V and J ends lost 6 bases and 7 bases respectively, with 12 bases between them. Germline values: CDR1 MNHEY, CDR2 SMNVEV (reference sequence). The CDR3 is CASRSVGGGYTF. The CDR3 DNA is TGTGCCAGCAGGAGCGTGGGAGGTGGCTACACCTTC.

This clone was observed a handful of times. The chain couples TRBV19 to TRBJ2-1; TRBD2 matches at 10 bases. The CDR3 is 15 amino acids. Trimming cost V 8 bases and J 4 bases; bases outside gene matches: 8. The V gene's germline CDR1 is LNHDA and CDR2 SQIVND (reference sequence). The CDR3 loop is CASSPPAGGYNEQFF. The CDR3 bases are TGTGCCAGTTCCCCCCCAGCGGGGGGGTACAATGAGCAGTTCTTC.

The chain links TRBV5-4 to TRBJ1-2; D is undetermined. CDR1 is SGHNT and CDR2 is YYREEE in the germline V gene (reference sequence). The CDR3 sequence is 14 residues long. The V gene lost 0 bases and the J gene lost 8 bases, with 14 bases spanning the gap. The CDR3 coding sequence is TGTGCCAGCAGCTTGGCCCTGGAGGTTTGGGGCTACACCTTC. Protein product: CASSLALEVWGYTF.

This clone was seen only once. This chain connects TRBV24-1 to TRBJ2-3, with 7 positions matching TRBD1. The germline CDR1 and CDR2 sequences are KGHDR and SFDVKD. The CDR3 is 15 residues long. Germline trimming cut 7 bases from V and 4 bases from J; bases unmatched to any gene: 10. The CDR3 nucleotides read TGTGCCACCAGCGACCACAGGGGCCCATCAGATACGCAGTATTTT. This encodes CATSDHRGPSDTQYF.

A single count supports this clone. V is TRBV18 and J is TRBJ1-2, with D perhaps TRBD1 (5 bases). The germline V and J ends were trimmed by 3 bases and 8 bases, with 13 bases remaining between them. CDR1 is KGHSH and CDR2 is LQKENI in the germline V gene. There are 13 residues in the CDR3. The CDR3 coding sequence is TGTGCCAGCTCACCTTCGGACACTCGGGGCTACACCTTC. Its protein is CASSPSDTRGYTF.

Written as DNA, the CDR3 is TGTGCCAGCTCAACGGGACAGGAAAATTCACCCCTCCACTTT. Protein: CASSTGQENSPLHF. The V and J genes are TRBV18 and TRBJ1-6, with TRBD1 matching over 8 bases. J gave up 7 bases and V 5 bases, and 4 bases lay outside the gene matches. The germline V gene has CDR1 KGHSH and CDR2 LQKENI. This CDR3 comprises 14 residues.

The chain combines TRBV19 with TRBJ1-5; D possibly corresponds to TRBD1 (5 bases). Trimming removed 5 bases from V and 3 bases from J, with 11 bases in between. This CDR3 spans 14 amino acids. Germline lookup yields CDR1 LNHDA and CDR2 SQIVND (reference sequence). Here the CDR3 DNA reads TGTGCCAGTAGTTTGTGGGGACTCAATCAGCCCCAGCATTTT. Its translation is CASSLWGLNQPQHF.

This CDR3 reads CSASPQPRTVSGNTIYF. CDR3 nucleotide sequence: TGCAGTGCTAGTCCACAGCCCCGGACAGTCTCTGGAAACACCATATATTTT. This rearrangement joins TRBV20-1 to TRBJ1-3, with D possibly TRBD1 on 6 matching bases. V lost 3 bases, J lost 0 bases, and 18 bases lay in between. CDR3 length: 17 residues. From germline, CDR1 is DFQATT and CDR2 SNEGSKA (reference sequence).